What follows are 26 T cell receptor beta chains derived from one specimen sequenced in a study of PD-L1 blockade in urothelial cancer (dated by TCRdb to about 2017). The intended sense of this specimen's time point label: pretreatment peripheral blood. Libraries were constructed by the immunoSEQ multiplex PCR assay. Imported from immuneACCESS, the table was reduced by TCRdb to in-frame sequences with V and J called. These copies leave out some clones; in studies compared against another copy, an unresolved V gene accounts for under half, and the cause of the remainder is not known. Present in this sample are 49,000 or so clones, less than 85% of which were seen just once. The biggest ten clones account for about 10% of the sample. The material was PBMCs, obtained around atezolizumab (anti-PD-L1) treatment. These receptors were obtained from a man aged 65 to 85 with urothelial cancer.

The chain combines TRBV10-3 with TRBJ1-2; tentatively, D is TRBD1 (6 bases). The germline CDR1 and CDR2 sequences are ENHRY and SYGVKD. CDR3 size: 14 residues. Trimming shortened V by 5 bases and J by 7 bases, and 17 bases separated the two germline ends. The CDR3 protein is CAISLQGDEAGYTF. The CDR3 DNA reads as TGTGCCATCAGTTTACAGGGCGATGAGGCTGGCTACACCTTC.

The J gene is TRBJ1-4, the V gene TRBV2; the match to TRBD1 covers 9 bases. The CDR3 runs 17 residues. The germline V gene has CDR1 SNHLY and CDR2 FYNNEI. Unmatched junction bases numbered 11, after V lost 6 bases and J lost 3 bases. The CDR3 DNA sequence: TGTGCCAGCAGAGCCCCGGGACAGGGTCGGTCTAATGAAAAACTGTTTTTT. Translation gives CASRAPGQGRSNEKLFF.

CDR3 residues: CASSSDTSTDTQYF. As DNA, the CDR3 is TGTGCCAGCAGTTCTGATACAAGCACAGATACGCAGTATTTT. V usage is TRBV28 and J usage is TRBJ2-3; D is unresolved. Per germline, CDR1 MDHEN and CDR2 SYDVKM. The CDR3 has 14 residues. Trimming shortened V by 4 bases and J by 0 bases, and 8 bases separated the two germline ends.

CDR3 in DNA: TGTGCCAGCAGCGAACAGGGGAACACCGGGGAGCTGTTTTTT. It is translated as CASSEQGNTGELFF. This chain links TRBV2 with TRBJ2-2, with D possibly being TRBD1 (6 bases). This CDR3 spans 14 amino acids. Trimming left V 6 bases short and J 1 base short, with 9 bases between. Germline CDR1 SNHLY, CDR2 FYNNEI.

This sequence joins TRBV7-6 and TRBJ2-7; maybe TRBD1 (8 bases). Trimming took off 5 bases at V and 3 bases at J, with 14 bases between the two ends. Germline V gene lookup returns CDR1 SGHVS and CDR2 FNYEAQ. The CDR3 spans 14 residues. CDR3 loop: CASSQNRGGYEQYF. CDR3 nucleotide sequence: TGTGCCAGCAGCCAGAACAGGGGGGGCTACGAGCAGTACTTC.

The rearrangement links TRBV7-8 to TRBJ2-3; D remains ambiguous. Germline values: CDR1 SGHVS, CDR2 FQNEAQ. V dropped 7 bases and J dropped 1 base, with 9 bases sitting between them. The CDR3 contains 13 residues. The CDR3 protein is CASMGLGTDTQYF. The CDR3 DNA sequence: TGTGCCAGCATGGGCCTCGGCACAGATACGCAGTATTTT.

The chain is built from TRBV6-5 and TRBJ1-4; D ambiguous. CDR3 length equals 16 residues. CDR1 is MNHEY and CDR2 is SVGAGI in the germline V gene. Deletions cut 0 bases from V and 7 bases from J, with 15 bases between. In DNA, the CDR3 is TGTGCCAGCAGTTACTCGAGCGGACTTGGGGTTGAAAAACTGTTTTTT. Translation: CASSYSSGLGVEKLFF.

There are a few counts of this clone. J is TRBJ1-5 and V is TRBV19; D is uncertain. This CDR3 has 15 amino acids. Germline values: CDR1 LNHDA, CDR2 SQIVND (reference sequence). V was pared by 3 bases and J by 3 bases, with 12 bases between. The chain's CDR3 is CASSMFRHLNQPQHF. For the CDR3, the DNA is TGTGCCAGTAGTATGTTCAGACACCTCAATCAGCCCCAGCATTTT.

The chain joins TRBV19 to TRBJ2-3; maybe TRBD1 (5 bases). V shed 4 bases and J shed 6 bases, with 17 bases lying between them. Germline-derived CDR1 and CDR2 are LNHDA and SQIVND (reference sequence). There are 15 residues in the CDR3. This chain's CDR3 is CASSKQVMVMDTQYF. The CDR3 nucleotides are TGTGCCAGTAGTAAACAGGTTATGGTCATGGATACGCAGTATTTT.

The J gene is TRBJ2-3, the V gene TRBV18, with a tentative D call TRBD2 (5 bases). This CDR3 spans 16 amino acids. V was clipped by 2 bases and J by 1 base, with 13 bases between them. Germline CDR1 and CDR2: KGHSH and LQKENI. CDR3 protein: CASSPTAGEGTDTQYF. The CDR3 DNA reads as TGTGCCAGCTCACCAACTGCGGGCGAGGGCACAGATACGCAGTATTTT.

This chain uses TRBV19 with TRBJ1-1; no definite D call. V gave up 3 bases and J gave up 6 bases, with 11 bases separating them. CDR1 is LNHDA, CDR2 SQIVND, per germline (reference sequence). CDR3 size: 13 residues. CDR3 nucleotide sequence: TGTGCCAGTAGTATTGGAGGGAGGGCTGAAGCTTTCTTT. Residues: CASSIGGRAEAFF.

The chain employs TRBV2 and TRBJ1-5; the D is unclear. Between the trimmed V and J ends, which lost 5 bases and 0 bases, there was a span of 8 bases. Germline assignment: CDR1 SNHLY and CDR2 FYNNEI. The CDR3 is 14 amino acids. The CDR3 DNA follows: TGTGCCAGCAGTCCTCAGTATAGCAATCAGCCCCAGCATTTT. Residues: CASSPQYSNQPQHF.

The chain is built from TRBV7-9 and TRBJ2-1, with 12 bases identical to TRBD2. The CDR3 runs 17 residues. Germline lookup yields CDR1 SEHNR and CDR2 FQNEAQ (reference sequence). V trimming: 3 bases; J trimming: 7 bases; junction bases outside the gene matches: 10. The DNA for the CDR3 is TGTGCCAGCAGCTTTTTGGCCGGACTAGCGGGACTGAATGAGCAGTTCTTC. This codes for CASSFLAGLAGLNEQFF.

In nucleotides, the CDR3 is TGTGCCAGCTCACCACCGGTCGGGAGAGGGGCCTACAATGAGCAGTTCTTC. It codes for CASSPPVGRGAYNEQFF. The chain recombines TRBV18 with TRBJ2-1; a possible D gene is TRBD2 (6 bases). CDR1 and CDR2 from the germline V gene are KGHSH and LQKENI. The CDR3 totals 17 residues. Deletions cut 0 bases from V and 2 bases from J, with 14 bases between.

This rearrangement joins TRBV30 to TRBJ2-7, with a possible D match to TRBD2 (5 bases). The germline gives CDR1 GTSNPN, CDR2 SVGIG (reference sequence). V was clipped by 0 bases and J by 2 bases, with 11 bases between them. The CDR3 is 14 amino acids. DNA for the CDR3: TGTGCCTGGAGTGTACTTCTAGCCCCCTACGAGCAGTACTTC. Translating gives CAWSVLLAPYEQYF.

V gene TRBV2 combines with J gene TRBJ2-2; 12 bases agree with TRBD2. V dropped 8 bases and J dropped 10; count of bases not matched to a gene: 8. From germline, CDR1 is SNHLY and CDR2 FYNNEI. The CDR3 extends over 14 amino acids. CDR3 nucleotide sequence: TGTGCCAGCCGACTAGCGGGAGTTGATCAGGAGCTGTTTTTT. The encoded protein is CASRLAGVDQELFF.

There are a few counts of this clone. The J gene is TRBJ2-3, the V gene TRBV2; no clear D gene. The CDR3 sequence is 13 residues long. Trimming shortened V by 6 bases and J by 5 bases, and 12 bases separated the two germline ends. Germline-derived CDR1 and CDR2 are SNHLY and FYNNEI. The chain's CDR3 is CASSPTLGDTQYF. The CDR3 coding sequence is TGTGCCAGCAGCCCTACCCTAGGAGATACGCAGTATTTT.

In its sample, this clone was seen a few times. V usage is TRBV5-1 and J usage is TRBJ1-1; 7 bases map to TRBD1. The CDR3 is 14 amino acids. V dropped 4 bases and J dropped 5; count of bases not matched to a gene: 8. Germline CDR1 SGHRS, CDR2 YFSETQ. CDR3: CASSLQTGSTEAFF. CDR3 nucleotide sequence: TGCGCCAGCAGCCTACAGACAGGGAGTACTGAAGCTTTCTTT.

This chain connects TRBV7-9 to TRBJ2-5; 8 bases are shared with TRBD2. The CDR3 loop spans 16 amino acids. The V segment lost 1 base and the J segment 3 bases; nucleotides outside the gene matches: 7. CDR1 is SEHNR and CDR2 is FQNEAQ in the germline V gene (reference sequence). CDR3 bases: TGTGCCAGCAGCTTAGGATTGGCGGGAGGAAAAGAGACCCAGTACTTC. Its translation: CASSLGLAGGKETQYF.

The V call is TRBV5-5, the J call TRBJ1-2; tentative D call: TRBD1 (6 bases). CDR1 and CDR2 (germline): SGHKS, YYEKEE (reference sequence). The V gene lost 2 bases and the J gene lost 4 bases, with 18 bases spanning the gap. This CDR3 has 16 amino acids. CDR3 DNA sequence: TGTGCCAGCAGCTTTGCCTTACGACAGGCGATCTATGGCTACACCTTC. Translated, it gives CASSFALRQAIYGYTF.

V gene TRBV11-2 combines with J gene TRBJ1-2, with TRBD1 matching over 7 bases. The CDR3 has 11 residues. Germline V lookup: CDR1 SGHAT, CDR2 FQNNGV. The J segment lost 12 bases and the V segment lost 5 bases, leaving 6 bases of the junction unmatched. CDR3 bases: TGTGCCAGCAGCATAGGACAGGTTCACACCTTC. The encoded protein is CASSIGQVHTF.

The J gene is TRBJ2-2, the V gene TRBV28; 7 bases map to TRBD2. The V gene's germline CDR1 is MDHEN and CDR2 SYDVKM. The ends lost 2 bases at V and 5 bases at J; junction bases unmatched: 5. The CDR3 covers 15 residues. This CDR3 reads CASSLGGRGTGELFF. The CDR3 DNA follows: TGTGCCAGCAGTTTAGGCGGGAGAGGGACCGGGGAGCTGTTTTTT.

V and J are TRBV5-1 and TRBJ1-2, with D maybe TRBD1 (5 bases). The germline V gene has CDR1 SGHRS and CDR2 YFSETQ. Trimming shortened V by 4 bases and J by 4 bases, and 14 bases separated the two germline ends. The CDR3 is made up of 14 amino acids. CDR3 region: CASSAQGAFYGYTF. In nucleotides, the CDR3 is TGCGCCAGCAGCGCCCAAGGGGCATTCTATGGCTACACCTTC.

This sequence joins TRBV7-2 and TRBJ1-1; 10 bases agree with TRBD1. The CDR3 extends over 17 amino acids. V lost 6 bases to trimming and J lost 1 base; unmatched junction nucleotides: 11. Germline V gene data show CDR1 as SGHTA and CDR2 as FQGNSA. The DNA of the CDR3 is TGTGCCAGCAGTGATACTTCGAGACAGGGGGCGAACACTGAAGCTTTCTTT. Translating gives CASSDTSRQGANTEAFF.

The table lists this clone with a few counts. The rearrangement links TRBV9 to TRBJ1-4; 11 bases agree with TRBD1. The CDR3 length is 18 residues. CDR1 and CDR2 from the germline V gene are SGDLS and YYNGEE. Losses at the gene ends were 3 bases for V and 4 bases for J; bases not matched to a gene: 11. The CDR3 DNA follows: TGTGCCAGCAGCGCCGGACAGGGGGCGGGCCGAGTTAATGAAAAACTGTTTTTT. It encodes CASSAGQGAGRVNEKLFF.

The rearrangement joins TRBV6-5 to TRBJ2-7; possibly TRBD1 for D (5 bases). V was pared by 0 bases and J by 4 bases, with 16 bases between. There are 16 residues in the CDR3. Germline values: CDR1 MNHEY, CDR2 SVGAGI. The CDR3 DNA is TGTGCCAGCAGTTACTCGGCCCAACGACAGCGTTACGAGCAGTACTTC. Translated, it gives CASSYSAQRQRYEQYF.